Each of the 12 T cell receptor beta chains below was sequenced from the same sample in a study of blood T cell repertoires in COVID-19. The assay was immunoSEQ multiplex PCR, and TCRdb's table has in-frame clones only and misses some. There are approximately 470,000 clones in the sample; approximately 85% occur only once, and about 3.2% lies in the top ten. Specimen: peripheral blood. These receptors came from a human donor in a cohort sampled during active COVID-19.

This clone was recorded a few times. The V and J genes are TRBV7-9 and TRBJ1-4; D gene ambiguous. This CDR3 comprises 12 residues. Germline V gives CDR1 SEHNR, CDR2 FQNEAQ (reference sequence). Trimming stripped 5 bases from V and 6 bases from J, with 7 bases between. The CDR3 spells CASSVADEKLFF. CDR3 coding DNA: TGTGCCAGCAGCGTGGCGGATGAAAAACTGTTTTTT.

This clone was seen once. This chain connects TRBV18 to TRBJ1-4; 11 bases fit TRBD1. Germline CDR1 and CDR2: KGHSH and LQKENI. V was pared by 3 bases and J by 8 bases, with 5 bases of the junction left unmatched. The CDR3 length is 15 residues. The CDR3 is CASSPGQGADEKLFF. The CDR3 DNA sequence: TGTGCCAGCTCACCCGGACAGGGGGCAGACGAAAAACTGTTTTTT. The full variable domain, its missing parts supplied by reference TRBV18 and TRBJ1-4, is NAGVMQNPRHLVRRRGQEARLRCSPMKGHSHVYWYRQLPEEGLKFMVYLQKENIIDESGMPKERFSAEFPKEGPSILRIQQVVRGDSAAYFCASSPGQGADEKLFFGSGTQLSVL.

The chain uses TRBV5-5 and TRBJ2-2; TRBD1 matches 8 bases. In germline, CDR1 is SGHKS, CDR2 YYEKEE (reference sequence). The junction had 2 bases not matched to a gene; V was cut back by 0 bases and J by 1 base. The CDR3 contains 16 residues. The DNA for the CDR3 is TGTGCCAGCAGCTTGGAGACAGGGGTGAACACCGGGGAGCTGTTTTTT. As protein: CASSLETGVNTGELFF.

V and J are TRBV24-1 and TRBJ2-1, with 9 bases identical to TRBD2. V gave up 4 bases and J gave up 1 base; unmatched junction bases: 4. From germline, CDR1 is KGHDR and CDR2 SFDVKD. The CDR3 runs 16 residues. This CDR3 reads CATSEGSGRSYNEQFF. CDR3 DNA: TGTGCCACCAGTGAGGGGAGCGGGAGGTCCTACAATGAGCAGTTCTTC.

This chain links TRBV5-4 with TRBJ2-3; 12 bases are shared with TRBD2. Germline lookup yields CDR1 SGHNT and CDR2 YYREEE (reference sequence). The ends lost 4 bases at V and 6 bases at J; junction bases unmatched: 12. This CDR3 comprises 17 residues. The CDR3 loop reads CASSPGGLAGGRDTQYF. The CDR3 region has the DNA TGTGCCAGCAGCCCGGGAGGTCTAGCGGGAGGGCGGGATACGCAGTATTTT.

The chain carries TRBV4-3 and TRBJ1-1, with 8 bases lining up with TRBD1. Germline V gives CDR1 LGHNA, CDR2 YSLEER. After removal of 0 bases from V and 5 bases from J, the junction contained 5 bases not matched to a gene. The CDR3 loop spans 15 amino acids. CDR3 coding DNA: TGCGCCAGCAGCCAAGAGGACAGGGAAGGTACTGAAGCTTTCTTT. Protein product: CASSQEDREGTEAFF.

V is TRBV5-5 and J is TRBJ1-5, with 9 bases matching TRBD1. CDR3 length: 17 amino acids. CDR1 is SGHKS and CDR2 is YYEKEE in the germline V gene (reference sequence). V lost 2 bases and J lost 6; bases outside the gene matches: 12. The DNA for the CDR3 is TGTGCCAGCAGCTTACGCTACGGGGACAGGGTTAGTCAGCCCCAGCATTTT. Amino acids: CASSLRYGDRVSQPQHF.

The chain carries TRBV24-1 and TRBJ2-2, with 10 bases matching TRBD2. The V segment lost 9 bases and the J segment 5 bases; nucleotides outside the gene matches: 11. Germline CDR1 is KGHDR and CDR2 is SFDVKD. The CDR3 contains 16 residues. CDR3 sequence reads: CATGLAGVGRTGELFF. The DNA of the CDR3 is TGTGCCACCGGGCTAGCGGGAGTCGGGAGGACCGGGGAGCTGTTTTTT.

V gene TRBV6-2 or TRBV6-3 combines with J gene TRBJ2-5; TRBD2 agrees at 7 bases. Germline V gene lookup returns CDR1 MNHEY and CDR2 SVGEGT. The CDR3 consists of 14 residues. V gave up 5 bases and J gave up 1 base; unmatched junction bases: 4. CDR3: CASSTSGTQETQYF. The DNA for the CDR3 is TGTGCCAGCAGTACCAGCGGGACCCAAGAGACCCAGTACTTC.

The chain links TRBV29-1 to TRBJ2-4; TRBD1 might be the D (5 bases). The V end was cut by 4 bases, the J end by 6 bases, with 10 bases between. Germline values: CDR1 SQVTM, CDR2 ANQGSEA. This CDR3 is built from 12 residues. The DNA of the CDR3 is TGCAGCGTTGTGACAGACTTAAACATTCAGTACTTC. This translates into CSVVTDLNIQYF. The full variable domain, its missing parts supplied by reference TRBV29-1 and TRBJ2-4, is SAVISQKPSRDICQRGTSLTIQCQVDSQVTMMFWYRQQPGQSLTLIATANQGSEATYESGFVIDKFPISRPNLTFSTLTVSNMSPEDSSIYLCSVVTDLNIQYFGAGTRLSVL.

CDR3 DNA sequence: TGTGCCAGCAGCTTAAATAGCGGGGGAGAGCAGTTCTTC. Protein: CASSLNSGGEQFF. The genes are TRBV2 and TRBJ2-1; TRBD2 matches at 9 bases. CDR1 and CDR2 from the germline V gene are SNHLY and FYNNEI. The CDR3 is made up of 13 amino acids. J gave up 10 bases and V 6 bases, and 7 bases lay outside the gene matches.

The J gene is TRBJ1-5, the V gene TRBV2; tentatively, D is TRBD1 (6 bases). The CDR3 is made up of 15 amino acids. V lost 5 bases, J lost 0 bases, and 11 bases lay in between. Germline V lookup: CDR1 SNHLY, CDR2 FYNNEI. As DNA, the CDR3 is TGTGCCAGCAGTTTAAACAGGGTTAGCAATCAGCCCCAGCATTTT. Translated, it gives CASSLNRVSNQPQHF.